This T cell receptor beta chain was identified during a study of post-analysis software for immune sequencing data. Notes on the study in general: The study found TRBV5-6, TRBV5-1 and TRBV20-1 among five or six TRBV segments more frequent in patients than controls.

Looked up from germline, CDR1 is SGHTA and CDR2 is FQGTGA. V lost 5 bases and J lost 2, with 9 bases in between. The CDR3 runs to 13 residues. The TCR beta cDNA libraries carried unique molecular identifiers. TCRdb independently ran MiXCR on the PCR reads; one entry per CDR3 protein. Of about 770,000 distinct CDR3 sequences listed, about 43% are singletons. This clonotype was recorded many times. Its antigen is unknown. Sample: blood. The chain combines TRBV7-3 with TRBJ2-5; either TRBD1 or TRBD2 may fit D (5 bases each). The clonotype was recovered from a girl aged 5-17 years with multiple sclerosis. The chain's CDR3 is CASSPGTQETQYF. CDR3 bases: TGTGCCAGCAGCCCCGGGACGCAAGAGACCCAGTACTTC.